One sample yielded the 30 T cell receptor beta chains listed below, sequenced in a study of T cell responses to AZD1222 COVID-19 vaccine. Produced via immunoSEQ multiplex PCR; TCRdb's table is partial and in-frame only. The table lists around 130,000 clones, about 86% of them singletons. The starting material was peripheral blood, obtained on day 0 of AZD1222 vaccination. These receptors all stem from an adult in good health.

This clone has more than one count but fewer than ten. J is TRBJ2-7 and V is TRBV3-1 (or the pseudogene TRBV3-2); D ambiguous. Germline V lookup: CDR1 LGHDT, CDR2 YNNKEL (reference sequence). There are 15 residues in the CDR3. Trimming pared 0 bases from V and 3 bases from J, leaving 12 bases between. The CDR3 region is CASSQDSSTYYEQYF. The CDR3 region has the DNA TGTGCCAGCAGCCAAGATTCGTCGACGTACTACGAGCAGTACTTC.

A few counts support this clone. This chain joins TRBV5-1 and TRBJ1-1; no reliable D call. This CDR3 region has 14 residues. The ends were cut back, 6 bases at V and 1 base at J, with 13 bases in the middle. The germline V gene has CDR1 SGHRS and CDR2 YFSETQ. CDR3 nucleotide sequence: TGCGCCAGCACCCATGACATATCGAACACTGAAGCTTTCTTT. Translating it yields CASTHDISNTEAFF.

The rearrangement uses TRBV24-1 and TRBJ2-3, with 13 bases aligning to TRBD2. From germline, CDR1 is KGHDR and CDR2 SFDVKD. The CDR3 contains 19 residues. Losses at the gene ends were 2 bases for V and 4 bases for J; bases not matched to a gene: 11. The CDR3 loop reads CATSDSRSKTSGGPDTQYF. Here the CDR3 DNA reads TGTGCCACCAGTGATTCCCGATCGAAGACTAGCGGGGGGCCAGATACGCAGTATTTT.

The chain is built from TRBV5-6 and TRBJ1-2; D perhaps matches TRBD1 (5 bases). V dropped 3 bases and J dropped 4 bases, with 16 bases sitting between them. Germline V gene sequence: CDR1 SGHDT, CDR2 YYEEEE. This CDR3 region has 15 residues. In DNA, the CDR3 is TGTGCCAGCAGCTCGCAGGGAGAGGGTCTCTATGGCTACACCTTC. It encodes CASSSQGEGLYGYTF.

V gene TRBV11-2 combines with J gene TRBJ2-2; tentative D call: TRBD2 (5 bases). The CDR3 covers 15 residues. CDR1 and CDR2 (germline): SGHAT, FQNNGV. Trimming shortened V by 4 bases and J by 4 bases, and 13 bases separated the two germline ends. In nucleotides, the CDR3 is TGTGCCAGCAGCTCCGGGATCGCGAGCACCGGGGAGCTGTTTTTT. Protein: CASSSGIASTGELFF.

V is TRBV24-1 and J is TRBJ2-2, with D tentatively TRBD2 (6 bases). With 0 bases removed from V and 3 bases from J, the gap between germline ends came to 16 bases. Per germline, CDR1 KGHDR and CDR2 SFDVKD. The CDR3 is 18 amino acids. The CDR3 loop is CATSDLNIGRSDTGELFF. Here the CDR3 DNA reads TGTGCCACCAGTGATTTGAATATCGGGAGAAGCGACACCGGGGAGCTGTTTTTT.

The chain employs TRBV5-1 and TRBJ1-6; TRBD1 matches 9 bases. The V segment lost 2 bases and the J segment 14 bases; nucleotides outside the gene matches: 17. The CDR3 totals 17 residues. Germline-derived CDR1 and CDR2 are SGHRS and YFSETQ. CDR3 region: CASSFTGTGTQKTTLHF. DNA of the CDR3: TGCGCCAGCAGCTTCACCGGGACAGGGACTCAAAAAACTACCCTCCACTTT.

The V and J genes are TRBV5-6 and TRBJ1-1, with D maybe TRBD1 (6 bases). The CDR3 length is 14 residues. Germline CDR1 is SGHDT and CDR2 is YYEEEE. Deletions cut 5 bases from V and 8 bases from J, with 19 bases between. The CDR3 loop is CASSQDSGMYEAFF. The CDR3 DNA reads TGTGCCAGCAGTCAGGACAGCGGGATGTACGAAGCTTTCTTT.

The chain carries TRBV5-6 and TRBJ2-7; D uncertain. Per the germline V gene, CDR1 is SGHDT and CDR2 is YYEEEE. This CDR3 is 12 amino acids long. The V and J ends lost 4 bases and 3 bases respectively, with 8 bases between them. The CDR3 region is CASSETSYEQYF. The CDR3 region has the DNA TGTGCCAGCAGCGAAACGAGCTACGAGCAGTACTTC.

There are a few counts of this clone. This chain links TRBV5-5 with TRBJ2-6; D gene unclear. The CDR3 contains 14 residues. From germline, CDR1 is SGHKS and CDR2 YYEKEE (reference sequence). V was cut by 2 bases and J by 0 bases, with 3 bases left in between. The CDR3 DNA is TGTGCCAGCAGCTTAAGCTCTGGGGCCAACGTCCTGACTTTC. Translating it yields CASSLSSGANVLTF. Combining the CDR3 with reference TRBV5-5 and TRBJ2-6 gives the whole variable domain DAGVTQSPTHLIKTRGQQVTLRCSPISGHKSVSWYQQVLGQGPQFIFQYYEKEERGRGNFPDRFSARQFPNYSSELNVNALLLGDSALYLCASSLSSGANVLTFGAGSRLTVL.

The V and J genes are TRBV5-4 and TRBJ2-1; D not certain. V was shortened by 4 bases and J by 7 bases, with 6 bases between the two germline ends. CDR1 is SGHNT and CDR2 is YYREEE in the germline V gene (reference sequence). This CDR3 is built from 11 residues. CDR3 protein: CASSLSNEQFF. The DNA for the CDR3 is TGTGCCAGCAGCCTGTCAAATGAGCAGTTCTTC.

DNA for the CDR3: TGTGCCAGCAGTCCACCTTCGGAGGTCAGGTCTTATCAGCCCCAGCATTTT. Amino acids: CASSPPSEVRSYQPQHF. V is TRBV6-6 and J is TRBJ1-5; D uncertain. V gave up 5 bases and J gave up 5 bases, with 22 bases separating them. Looked up from germline, CDR1 is MNHNY and CDR2 is SVGAGI (reference sequence). The CDR3 runs 17 residues.

V and J are TRBV27 and TRBJ2-1; no reliable D call. Trimming shortened V by 3 bases and J by 2 bases, and 5 bases separated the two germline ends. Germline values: CDR1 MNHEY, CDR2 SMNVEV (reference sequence). This CDR3 spans 13 amino acids. The CDR3 sequence is CASSLAPYNEQFF. The CDR3, as DNA: TGTGCCAGCAGTTTGGCCCCCTACAATGAGCAGTTCTTC.

V gene TRBV12-3 or TRBV12-4 combines with J gene TRBJ1-2, with D possibly TRBD1 on 6 matching bases. V dropped 3 bases and J dropped 10 bases, with 12 bases sitting between them. The CDR3 contains 12 residues. CDR3 amino acids: CASSLARTAYTF. DNA of the CDR3: TGTGCCAGCAGTTTGGCCAGGACAGCCTACACCTTC.

The gene calls are TRBV7-9 and TRBJ1-1; unclear D gene. CDR3 length: 15 residues. The germline V and J ends were trimmed by 3 bases and 0 bases, with 11 bases remaining between them. Germline V gene sequence: CDR1 SEHNR, CDR2 FQNEAQ (reference sequence). The CDR3 DNA reads as TGTGCCAGCAGCTTGCAGGCGTTCATGAACACTGAAGCTTTCTTT. This sequence encodes CASSLQAFMNTEAFF.

V gene TRBV3-1 (or the pseudogene TRBV3-2) combines with J gene TRBJ1-1; 10 nucleotides agree with TRBD1. The CDR3 is made up of 14 amino acids. The germline V gene has CDR1 LGHDT and CDR2 YNNKEL (reference sequence). V lost 4 bases, J lost 4 bases, and 3 bases stayed unmatched. CDR3 nucleotide sequence: TGTGCCAGCAGCCTTGGACAGGGGGTCACTGAAGCTTTCTTT. It is translated as CASSLGQGVTEAFF.

This clone was recorded once. The rearrangement joins TRBV5-1 to TRBJ2-3, with 11 bases that match TRBD1. Germline-derived CDR1 and CDR2 are SGHRS and YFSETQ. J lost 3 bases, V lost 0 bases, and 3 bases had no gene match. This CDR3 has 16 amino acids. This chain's CDR3 is CASSLAGTGGTDTQYF. The CDR3 region has the DNA TGCGCCAGCAGCTTGGCCGGGACAGGGGGAACAGATACGCAGTATTTT.

This chain uses TRBV11-2 with TRBJ1-1, with D unclear. Per germline, CDR1 SGHAT and CDR2 FQNNGV. This CDR3 contains 11 residues. V gave up 4 bases and J gave up 4 bases, with 4 bases separating them. Here the CDR3 reads CASSWVTEAFF. The CDR3 nucleotides are TGTGCCAGCAGCTGGGTCACTGAAGCTTTCTTT. Full variable domain (remainder filled in from reference TRBV11-2 and TRBJ1-1): EAGVAQSPRYKIIEKRQSVAFWCNPISGHATLYWYQQILGQGPKLLIQFQNNGVVDDSQLPKDRFSAERLKGVDSTLKIQPAKLEDSAVYLCASSWVTEAFFGQGTRLTVV.

The chain is built from TRBV19 and TRBJ1-2; D unresolved. Germline CDR1 is LNHDA and CDR2 is SQIVND (reference sequence). V lost 7 bases, J lost 0 bases, and 9 bases lay in between. The CDR3 length is 13 residues. The CDR3 region is CASTREPNYGYTF. CDR3 in DNA: TGTGCCAGTACCCGTGAACCTAACTATGGCTACACCTTC.

The rearrangement joins TRBV30 to TRBJ1-2; no reliable D call. This CDR3 is built from 11 residues. V lost 5 bases and J 7 bases, leaving 11 bases between the germline ends. Germline values: CDR1 GTSNPN, CDR2 SVGIG (reference sequence). The CDR3 nucleotides are TGTGCCTGGGAGACCGGCGGTGGCTACACCTTC. Translating it yields CAWETGGGYTF. Full variable domain (missing parts from reference TRBV30 and TRBJ1-2): SQTIHQWPATLVQPVGSPLSLECTVEGTSNPNLYWYRQAAGRGLQLLFYSVGIGQISSEVPQNLSASRPQDRQFILSSKKLLLSDSGFYLCAWETGGGYTFGSGTRLTVV.

The gene calls are TRBV5-1 and TRBJ1-1; D not resolved. The CDR3 is 15 amino acids. Trimming pared 0 bases from V and 0 bases from J, leaving 9 bases between. CDR1 and CDR2 (germline): SGHRS, YFSETQ. The CDR3 loop is CASSLVRRMNTEAFF. CDR3 bases: TGCGCCAGCAGCTTGGTGCGGAGGATGAACACTGAAGCTTTCTTT.

The V and J genes are TRBV7-2 and TRBJ1-6; D gene unclear. CDR3 length: 15 residues. Germline V gene data show CDR1 as SGHTA and CDR2 as FQGNSA. V was pared by 0 bases and J by 6 bases, with 9 bases between. CDR3 sequence: CASSLAGRRNSPLHF. The CDR3 DNA is TGTGCCAGCAGCTTAGCTGGCAGGCGTAATTCACCCCTCCACTTT.

The rearrangement joins TRBV28 to TRBJ2-7; 7 nucleotides line up with TRBD2. Per germline, CDR1 MDHEN and CDR2 SYDVKM. The CDR3 is 16 residues long. The junction had 15 bases not matched to a gene; V was cut back by 6 bases and J by 4 bases. Here the CDR3 DNA reads TGTGCCAGCAGCTACGGACGCAGCGGGATCATTTACGAGCAGTACTTC. It translates to CASSYGRSGIIYEQYF.

The CDR3 here is CASRVVNEQFF. In DNA, the CDR3 is TGTGCCAGCAGGGTGGTCAATGAGCAGTTCTTC. The chain employs TRBV12-3 or TRBV12-4 and TRBJ2-1; D not certain. The CDR3 runs 11 residues. Between the trimmed V and J ends, which lost 6 bases and 6 bases, there was a span of 6 bases.

The chain uses TRBV9 and TRBJ2-5, with 9 positions matching TRBD1. V was clipped by 0 bases and J by 0 bases; unmatched bases: 3. Germline assignment: CDR1 SGDLS and CDR2 YYNGEE. This CDR3 is 16 amino acids long. The CDR3 bases are TGTGCCAGCAGCGTAGGGGACAGGGCGAACCAAGAGACCCAGTACTTC. Its translation: CASSVGDRANQETQYF.

This clone came up once. The CDR3 nucleotides read TGTGCCAGTGCCGAACATGGGACAGGGTCCAACGAGCAGTACTTC. It encodes CASAEHGTGSNEQYF. The V gene is TRBV19, the J gene TRBJ2-7, with 9 bases lining up with TRBD1. There are 15 residues in the CDR3. Germline V CDR1 and CDR2: LNHDA, SQIVND (reference sequence). With V trimmed by 8 bases and J by 5 bases, 13 bases remained unmatched.

The chain carries TRBV9 and TRBJ2-1, with 10 bases that match TRBD2. The CDR3 covers 14 residues. The germline CDR1 and CDR2 sequences are SGDLS and YYNGEE. V trimming: 2 bases; J trimming: 4 bases; junction bases outside the gene matches: 0. The chain's CDR3 is CASSVTSGYNEQFF. CDR3 in DNA: TGTGCCAGCAGCGTGACTAGCGGGTACAATGAGCAGTTCTTC.

The chain links TRBV7-9 to TRBJ1-2; D is perhaps TRBD1 (6 bases). Germline V lookup: CDR1 SEHNR, CDR2 FQNEAQ (reference sequence). Between the trimmed V and J ends, which lost 4 bases and 4 bases, there was a span of 10 bases. The length of the CDR3 is 13 residues. The CDR3 coding sequence is TGTGCCAGCAGCTCCCAGGGGTCCTATGGCTACACCTTC. Encoded protein: CASSSQGSYGYTF.

The chain is built from TRBV4-3 and TRBJ1-6; no reliable D call. The length of the CDR3 is 15 residues. Trimming removed 0 bases from V and 5 bases from J, with 8 bases in between. From germline, CDR1 is LGHNA and CDR2 YSLEER. The CDR3 region is CASSQEPRDNSPLHF. The CDR3 DNA follows: TGCGCCAGCAGCCAAGAACCCAGAGATAATTCACCCCTCCACTTT.

The chain combines TRBV25-1 with TRBJ2-7, with 8 bases fitting TRBD1. The CDR3 totals 12 residues. Per the germline V gene, CDR1 is MGHDK and CDR2 is SYGVNS. The CDR3 loop reads CAAQGAYYEQYF. CDR3 in DNA: TGTGCTGCCCAGGGGGCCTACTACGAGCAGTACTTC.